This TCR beta chain comes out of a study of T-cell reconstitution after alpha-beta-depleted transplantation in children. This CDR3 comprises 14 residues. Germline CDR1 is WNHNN and CDR2 is SYGVQD (reference sequence). The ends were cut back, 6 bases at V and 4 bases at J, with 13 bases in the middle. A library of TCRbeta sequences, prepared with unique molecular identifiers, was generated. TCRdb redid the calling of the PCR reads with MiXCR, one entry per CDR3 protein. The table has about 500,000 distinct CDR3 sequences, 30% to 35% seen once. The receptor comes from a human donor who donated a stem cell graft to a child with aplastic anemia. The chain couples TRBV10-1 to TRBJ1-3; D is unclear. This material consisted of PBMCs from the stem cell graft donor, taken from the stem cell graft. The CDR3 here is CASSSDGKGNTIYF. DNA for the CDR3: TGCGCCAGCAGCTCCGACGGGAAAGGAAACACCATATATTTT.